This T cell receptor (beta chain) was profiled in a study of T cells after yellow fever vaccination. At the level of the study: The SMART-Seq v4 Ultra Low Input method served to prepare the low-cell-number fractions. Study-level findings and limits: A secondary response was less intense yet reached its peak sooner, at day 5 versus 15. FACS-sorted repertoires could contain abundant clonotypes contaminating from the bulk population.

One entry per CDR3 protein results from TCRdb running MiXCR on the 5' RACE reads. Of about 200,000 distinct CDR3 sequences in the sample, more than 3% were seen once. The CDR3 has 15 residues. Per the germline V gene, CDR1 is SGHNT and CDR2 is YYREEE (reference sequence). Trimming cost V 4 bases and J 6 bases, with 19 bases left between them. Concerning this clonotype itself: What it binds is not known.

The chain has TRBV5-4 and TRBJ1-1, with D hard to call. The source material was CD4+ T cells sorted from PBMCs, sampled 10 days after the yellow fever booster vaccination. The origin of this receptor is a man in his late teens or twenties who received the YFV17D yellow fever vaccine. The CDR3 sequence is CASSLYRRTGSEAFF. Written as DNA, the CDR3 is TGTGCCAGCAGCCTTTATCGACGGACGGGGTCTGAAGCTTTCTTT. The complete variable domain, with remaining parts taken from reference TRBV5-4 and TRBJ1-1, reads ETGVTQSPTHLIKTRGQQVTLRCSSQSGHNTVSWYQQALGQGPQFIFQYYREEENGRGNFPPRFSGLQFPNYSSELNVNALELDDSALYLCASSLYRRTGSEAFFGQGTRLTVV.